This T cell receptor (beta chain) was sequenced for a study of beta chain features in type 1 diabetes. This clone appeared a few times. As yet, its antigen is unknown. The sample holds other DNA sequences that translate to the same CDR3. Reverse transcribing all isolated RNA meant expressed TCRB transcripts were sequenced. TCRdb keeps only in-frame clones here, not all; method: immunoSEQ multiplex PCR. The sample lists about 650,000 clones; around 12% were seen once. Overall study results and limits: Moderate yet significant TCRB CDR3 shortening was seen in Type 1 diabetes patients in all four CD4+ subsets.

The sequenced sample consisted of naive CD4+ T cells from blood. This clonotype was sampled from a young man with type 1 diabetes.

This CDR3 reads CASSPPSVNEQFF. The DNA of the CDR3 is TGTGCCAGCTCACCACCGAGCGTTAATGAGCAGTTCTTC. V usage is TRBV18 and J usage is TRBJ2-1; D remains ambiguous. The CDR3 extends over 13 amino acids. Germline V gives CDR1 KGHSH, CDR2 LQKENI. V was shortened by 0 bases and J by 7 bases, with 7 bases between the two germline ends. Drawing the rest from reference TRBV18 and TRBJ2-1, the complete variable domain is NAGVMQNPRHLVRRRGQEARLRCSPMKGHSHVYWYRQLPEEGLKFMVYLQKENIIDESGMPKERFSAEFPKEGPSILRIQQVVRGDSAAYFCASSPPSVNEQFFGPGTRLTVL.